This is a list of T cell receptor beta chains from one sample in a study of blood T cell repertoires in COVID-19. Method: immunoSEQ multiplex PCR; TCRdb's copy keeps in-frame clones and lacks some. Here the sample spans 350,000 or so clones, approximately 82% being singletons. Specimen: peripheral blood. The source is a man aged 25-45 years with active or convalescent COVID-19. The CDR3 runs from the conserved cysteine through the conserved F or W. Each record gives: V gene, CDR3 protein.

>TRBV13
CASSQTGSGNTIYF
>TRBV10-3
CAISESLYGSSGNTIYF
>TRBV24-1
CATSDRRDRADTQYF
>TRBV15
CATSRDRRGSGEQYF
>TRBV30
CAWSVGAEAFF
>TRBV6-5
CASTPRGVRDYGYTF
>TRBV5-1
CASSSIQGDNSPLHF
>TRBV19
CASSRTVGGAIYNEQFF
>TRBV11-2
CASSIQGNAEAFF
>TRBV19
CASSPFGGGTEAFF
>TRBV18
CASSPNDREYEQYF
>TRBV18
CASSARVNAYEQYF
>TRBV6-5
CASSYTQGAPSEQYF
>TRBV5-1
CASSLARDWDEKLFF
>TRBV6-2/TRBV6-3
CASSYLAGFYEQYF